This T cell receptor (beta chain) was identified during a study of Graves' ophthalmopathy and Graves' hyperthyroidism (dated by TCRdb to the late 2010s). Study-wide context: Peripheral blood was collected before any treatment was given, at the time of initial diagnosis. To tell Graves' ophthalmopathy apart from Graves' hyperthyroidism, and to predict which patients would progress to ophthalmopathy, the study relied on TCR beta repertoire signatures. Following sample collection, hyperthyroidism patients were given methimazole at a starting dose of 30 mg daily, and ophthalmopathy patients were given high-dose intravenous methylprednisolone. In total, 135 blood samples were TCR-sequenced: roughly 45 ophthalmopathy, roughly 77 hyperthyroidism and roughly 17 hyperthyroidism-to-ophthalmopathy patients. To explore V-J signatures that separate ophthalmopathy from hyperthyroidism, a discovery set of about a hundred patients was enrolled, consisting of about 45 with ophthalmopathy and fewer than 60 with stable hyperthyroidism. An independent validation cohort was composed of some 19 hyperthyroidism patients and 17 patients who later progressed from hyperthyroidism to ophthalmopathy. T-cell repertoires of thyroid tissue and blood were compared in six hyperthyroidism patients.

CDR1 is given as KGHDR and CDR2 as SFDVKD, both from the germline V gene. V has 3 bases trimmed and J has 12 bases trimmed; junction bases matching no gene number 7. The CDR3 covers 14 residues, taking in both the cysteine and the phenylalanine. Solely the CDR3 DNA is kept, with 42 bases framed from the first base. On this clonotype: Its antigen specificity is not known. There are no base qualities to consult, and no much larger clone falls within one base.

For repertoire sequencing, TCR beta CDR3 regions were amplified from RNA transcripts. A first-round RT-PCR used HTBI primers with the Qiagen OneStep RT-PCR kit, followed by a second-round multiplex PCR, size selection and purification. Sequencing of the libraries was carried out on an Illumina HiSeq2000 in paired-end mode with 100 bp reads. For the original study's pipeline: SOAPnuke was used to process the reads, throwing out any read that had adapters, had uncalled bases, had a mean Phred below 15, or lacked an exact constant-primer or identifier match. COPE v1.2.5 was used to merge high-quality paired reads. Each unique nucleotide sequence was defined as a clonotype, and clonotypes were aligned to IMGT TRB V, D and J references with MiTCR v1.1. The analysis was limited to V-J combinations with a frequency above 0.0001, which together covered 99.2% of repertoires. A TCR clonal expansion and chaos score per V-J combination was defined as the ratio of F50 clonal expansion to chaos observed in the TCRdist matrix. Welch's t-statistics and random forest were used to narrow the features down to roughly twelve V-J combinations, which were then fed into a naive Bayes classifier. The Morisita-Horn index was used to measure how similar the thyroid and blood repertoires were. The raw public reads went through TCRdb reprocessing: fastp at Q25, MiXCR clone calling, in-frame beta chains kept. Each CDR3 protein gets just one entry, which takes the most common genes and DNA from the rows behind it. TCRdb's processing, not the authors' own work, is the source of the V and J calls. Across this sample there are 45,000 to 60,000 distinct CDR3 sequences, with roughly half seen only once. The ten most abundant clones make up about 4.9% of the sample.

Ophthalmopathy patients had moderately to severely active disease, Clinical Activity Score of at least 3, NOSPECS grade of at least 4, and disease duration under 3 months. Patients with other autoimmune diseases, uncontrolled infections, pregnancy or lactation were excluded. Clinical symptoms, serum thyroxine, TRAb, thyroid ultrasound and orbital computed tomography formed the basis of the diagnosis. Ficoll-Paque density gradient centrifugation was used to isolate PBMCs from about 10 ml of fresh peripheral blood. Trizol reagent was used to extract the total RNA, and its quality was then checked on an Agilent 2100 Bioanalyzer. Overall study outcomes, separate from this receptor: Ophthalmopathy was separated from stable hyperthyroidism by the 13-signature model with more than 85% sensitivity and less than 82% specificity in cross-validation and with 80%/75% in the test set. No statistical method was used to predetermine the sample size, and group allocation was not hidden from the investigators. Among expanded thyroid clonotypes with frequency above 0.001, most also showed up in blood, which suggests that blood repertoires may reflect the thyroid immune response. In validation, the model predicted ophthalmopathy progression with roughly 68% sensitivity and about 77% specificity; more than ten predicted patients were CT-confirmed with GO in a median of approximately 6.5 months.

The sequenced material came from peripheral blood. The rearrangement joined TRBV24-1 to TRBJ2-3, with 11 bases in between that match TRBD1. The receptor comes from an adult woman with Graves' ophthalmopathy. The DNA is TGTGCCACCAGTGATCGGACAGGGGGCAATGAACAGTATTTT. Translation gives CATSDRTGGNEQYF.